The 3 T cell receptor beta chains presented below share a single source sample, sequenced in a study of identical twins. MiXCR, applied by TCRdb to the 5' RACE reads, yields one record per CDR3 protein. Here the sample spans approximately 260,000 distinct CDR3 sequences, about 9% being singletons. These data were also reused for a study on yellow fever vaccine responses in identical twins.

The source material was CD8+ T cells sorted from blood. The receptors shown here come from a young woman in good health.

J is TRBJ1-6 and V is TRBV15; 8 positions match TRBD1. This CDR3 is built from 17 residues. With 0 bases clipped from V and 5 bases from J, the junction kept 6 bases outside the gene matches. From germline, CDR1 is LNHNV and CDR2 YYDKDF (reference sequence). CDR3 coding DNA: TGTGCCACCAGCAGAGATCACGTGACAGGGGATAATTCACCCCTCCACTTT. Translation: CATSRDHVTGDNSPLHF.

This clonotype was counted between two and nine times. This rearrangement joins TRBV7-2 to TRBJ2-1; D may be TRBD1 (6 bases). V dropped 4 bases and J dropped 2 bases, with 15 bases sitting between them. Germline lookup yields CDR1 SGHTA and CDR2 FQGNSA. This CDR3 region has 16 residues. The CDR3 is CASSWITGITYNEQFF. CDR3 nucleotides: TGTGCCAGCAGCTGGATAACAGGGATCACCTACAATGAGCAGTTCTTC.

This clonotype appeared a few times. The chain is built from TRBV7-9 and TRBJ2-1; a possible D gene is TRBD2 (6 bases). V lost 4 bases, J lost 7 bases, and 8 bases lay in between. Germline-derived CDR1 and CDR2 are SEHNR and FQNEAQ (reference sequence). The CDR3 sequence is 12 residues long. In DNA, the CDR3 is TGTGCCAGCAGCTCGACTAGTAATGAGCAGTTCTTC. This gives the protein CASSSTSNEQFF.